This is a list of T cell receptor beta chains from one sample in a study of OX40 agonist ivuxolimab in advanced cancers. Some clones are missing from TCRdb's copy, which holds only in-frame ones; the method was immunoSEQ multiplex PCR. In the table there are 30,000 to 45,000 clones, more than 60% of which are singletons. The sequencing used CD4+ or CD8+ T cells sorted from blood, collected in a trial of the OX40 agonist ivuxolimab. These receptors were obtained from an adult with an advanced solid tumor such as melanoma, head and neck, liver or kidney cancer. The CDR3 runs from the conserved cysteine through the conserved F or W. Each record gives: CDR3 protein, J gene, V gene.

cdr3_aa: CASSLTDRGGSYNEQFF
j_call: TRBJ2-1
v_call: TRBV9

cdr3_aa: CSVEAGGNQPQHF
j_call: TRBJ1-5
v_call: TRBV29-1

cdr3_aa: CASSVVGVPLHF
j_call: TRBJ1-6
v_call: TRBV2

cdr3_aa: CASSTGALAGAEQYF
j_call: TRBJ2-7
v_call: TRBV6-5

cdr3_aa: CASSEGQSNTGELFF
j_call: TRBJ2-2
v_call: TRBV2

cdr3_aa: CSAEWGLAEFF
j_call: TRBJ2-1
v_call: TRBV20-1

cdr3_aa: CASSLPGARYNEQFF
j_call: TRBJ2-1
v_call: TRBV7-3

cdr3_aa: CASSFRGGRDNEQFF
j_call: TRBJ2-1
v_call: TRBV27

cdr3_aa: CAISGTGKNYGYTF
j_call: TRBJ1-2
v_call: TRBV10-3

cdr3_aa: CATSREALLLNNEQFF
j_call: TRBJ2-1
v_call: TRBV15

cdr3_aa: CASSPKGQGSTDTQYF
j_call: TRBJ2-3
v_call: TRBV5-1

cdr3_aa: CASSKQGSGNTIYF
j_call: TRBJ1-3
v_call: TRBV7-9

cdr3_aa: CASSSAGGSVVVNEQFF
j_call: TRBJ2-1
v_call: TRBV11-2

cdr3_aa: CASSLGSSYYNEQFF
j_call: TRBJ2-1
v_call: TRBV27

cdr3_aa: CASRTEAGAEETQYF
j_call: TRBJ2-5
v_call: TRBV10-2

cdr3_aa: CASSVEDGRAPRGTQETQYF
j_call: TRBJ2-5
v_call: TRBV9

cdr3_aa: CAIRRTGGANTEAFF
j_call: TRBJ1-1
v_call: TRBV10-3

cdr3_aa: CASSLSLTPTGDFGNTIYF
j_call: TRBJ1-3
v_call: TRBV11-2

cdr3_aa: CASSLEGTFSGNTIYF
j_call: TRBJ1-3
v_call: TRBV5-1

cdr3_aa: CSVSDGNTEAFF
j_call: TRBJ1-1
v_call: TRBV29-1

cdr3_aa: CASSSYSNQPQHF
j_call: TRBJ1-5
v_call: TRBV7-2

cdr3_aa: CASASGGAGTDTQYF
j_call: TRBJ2-3
v_call: TRBV7-3

cdr3_aa: CASSFLAGAGTDTQYF
j_call: TRBJ2-3
v_call: TRBV11-2

cdr3_aa: CASSLGTRTDTQYF
j_call: TRBJ2-3
v_call: TRBV27

cdr3_aa: CASSIPTENTEAFF
j_call: TRBJ1-1
v_call: TRBV19

cdr3_aa: CASSEGKDGYTF
j_call: TRBJ1-2
v_call: TRBV27

cdr3_aa: CASSALTASAGYTF
j_call: TRBJ1-2
v_call: TRBV6-1

cdr3_aa: CASGGGLAGAVGVGETQYF
j_call: TRBJ2-5
v_call: TRBV2

cdr3_aa: CASSDYGLQETQYF
j_call: TRBJ2-5
v_call: TRBV18

cdr3_aa: CASSEGRDSSLYGYTF
j_call: TRBJ1-2
v_call: TRBV6-1

cdr3_aa: CASSPGQAVDIQYF
j_call: TRBJ2-4
v_call: TRBV5-1

cdr3_aa: CASSTGRETQYF
j_call: TRBJ2-5
v_call: TRBV19

cdr3_aa: CASSLKGSYGYTF
j_call: TRBJ1-2
v_call: TRBV27

cdr3_aa: CSVERSYNEQFF
j_call: TRBJ2-1
v_call: TRBV29-1

cdr3_aa: CASSLRGAIAAQYEQYF
j_call: TRBJ2-7
v_call: TRBV27

cdr3_aa: CASSLYGNTEAFF
j_call: TRBJ1-1
v_call: TRBV27

cdr3_aa: CSVEKDRTAGDTQYF
j_call: TRBJ2-3
v_call: TRBV29-1

cdr3_aa: CASQDRGRINGELFF
j_call: TRBJ2-2
v_call: TRBV7-6

cdr3_aa: CASRTGPREQFF
j_call: TRBJ2-1
v_call: TRBV6-1

cdr3_aa: CASSYRLAAGGDEQFF
j_call: TRBJ2-1
v_call: TRBV5-4

cdr3_aa: CASSESPGYEQFF
j_call: TRBJ2-1
v_call: TRBV6-1